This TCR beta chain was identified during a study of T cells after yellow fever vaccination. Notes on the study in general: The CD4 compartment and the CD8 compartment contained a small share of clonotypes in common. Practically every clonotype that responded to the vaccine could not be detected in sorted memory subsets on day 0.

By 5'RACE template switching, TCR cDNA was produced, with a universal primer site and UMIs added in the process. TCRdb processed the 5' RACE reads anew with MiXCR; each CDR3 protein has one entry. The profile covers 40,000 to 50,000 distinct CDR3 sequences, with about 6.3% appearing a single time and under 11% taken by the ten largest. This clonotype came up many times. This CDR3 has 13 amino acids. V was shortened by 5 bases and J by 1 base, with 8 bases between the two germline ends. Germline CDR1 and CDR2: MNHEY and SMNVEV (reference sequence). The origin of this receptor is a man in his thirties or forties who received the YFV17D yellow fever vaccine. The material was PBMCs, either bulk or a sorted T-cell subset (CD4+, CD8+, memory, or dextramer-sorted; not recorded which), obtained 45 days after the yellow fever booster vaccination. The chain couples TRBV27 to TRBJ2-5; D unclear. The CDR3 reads CASSRRPQETQYF. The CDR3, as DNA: TGTGCCAGCAGTCGTCGGCCCCAAGAGACCCAGTACTTC.